This entry features one T cell receptor beta chain sequence. The data were produced by immunoSEQ multiplex PCR, yet TCRdb's version contains in-frame clones alone and is incomplete. The data hold 100,000 to 130,000 clones, with approximately 82% observed a single time. The CDR3 length is 17 residues. Germline V gene lookup returns CDR1 MDHEN and CDR2 SYDVKM. With V trimmed by 4 bases and J by 1 base, 9 bases remained unmatched. The sample is drawn from a study of control samples from healthy donors and cancer patients. The sample consisted of blood. This TCR was sampled from a man between 18 and 29 years old in good health. This rearrangement joins TRBV28 to TRBJ1-2, with 10 bases aligning to TRBD1. CDR3 amino acids: CASSSRFGTGVNYGYTF. DNA for the CDR3: TGTGCCAGCAGTTCCCGATTCGGGACAGGGGTTAACTATGGCTACACCTTC.